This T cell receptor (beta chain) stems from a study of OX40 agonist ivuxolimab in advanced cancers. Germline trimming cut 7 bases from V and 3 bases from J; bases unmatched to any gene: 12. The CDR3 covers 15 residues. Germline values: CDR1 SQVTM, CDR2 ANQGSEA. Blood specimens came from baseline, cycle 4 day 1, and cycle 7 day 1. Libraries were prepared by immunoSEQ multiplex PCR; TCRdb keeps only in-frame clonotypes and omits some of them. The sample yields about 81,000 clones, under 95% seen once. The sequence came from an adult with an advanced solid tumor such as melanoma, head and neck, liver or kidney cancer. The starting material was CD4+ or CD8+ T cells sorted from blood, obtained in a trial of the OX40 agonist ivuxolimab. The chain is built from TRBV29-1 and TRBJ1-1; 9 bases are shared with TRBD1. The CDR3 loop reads CSGEWDRVTYTEAFF. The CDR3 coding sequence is TGCAGCGGGGAGTGGGACAGGGTAACGTACACTGAAGCTTTCTTT.